Reported below is one TCR beta chain. These data come from a study of cytomegalovirus exposure and HLA in healthy donors. The PCR used 60 Vbeta and 13 Jbeta primers. TCRdb's copy holds only in-frame clones and misses some; the assay was immunoSEQ multiplex PCR. This table has around 64,000 clones, 86% appearing once. This CDR3 has 12 residues. Germline loops: CDR1 SQVTM, CDR2 ANQGSEA. V gave up 7 bases and J gave up 0 bases, with 9 bases separating them. This receptor was obtained from a woman aged 30 to 39 in good health and CMV-seronegative. Sequencing was carried out using PBMCs. The rearrangement uses TRBV29-1 and TRBJ1-1; unclear D gene. Here the CDR3 DNA reads TGCAGCGCTTCTCAGTTGAACACTGAAGCTTTCTTT. Amino acid sequence: CSASQLNTEAFF. The whole variable domain, filled in from reference TRBV29-1 and TRBJ1-1, reads SAVISQKPSRDICQRGTSLTIQCQVDSQVTMMFWYRQQPGQSLTLIATANQGSEATYESGFVIDKFPISRPNLTFSTLTVSNMSPEDSSIYLCSASQLNTEAFFGQGTRLTVV.